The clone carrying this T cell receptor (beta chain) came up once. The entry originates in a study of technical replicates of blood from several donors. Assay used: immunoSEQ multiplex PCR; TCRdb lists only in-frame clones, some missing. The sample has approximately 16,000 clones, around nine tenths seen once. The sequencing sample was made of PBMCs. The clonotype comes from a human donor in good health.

The CDR3 spells CASKSQVYGASERDTGELFF. As DNA, the CDR3 is TGTGCCAGCAAAAGCCAAGTTTACGGGGCTAGCGAGAGGGACACCGGGGAGCTGTTTTTT. This chain uses TRBV4-2 with TRBJ2-2; tentatively, D is TRBD2 (6 bases). The CDR3 consists of 20 residues. Trimming left V 7 bases short and J 3 bases short, with 30 bases between. CDR1 is LGHNA, CDR2 YNFKEQ, per germline.